The 22 T cell receptor beta chains reported below all come from one sample, sequenced in a study of cytotoxic CD8 clonotypes in ibrutinib-treated CLL (dated by TCRdb to the early 2020s). Reading the label with the study, this specimen's time point is: less than 30 months on ibrutinib. Library generation was performed with the immunoSEQ multiplex PCR assay. TCRdb took over this immuneACCESS table, retaining in-frame rearrangements with V and J assigned. Such tables are incomplete; in checked studies, under half of the missing clones stem from an unresolved V gene, and the remainder is unexplained. For this sample the table gives roughly 180,000 clones, of which under 90% were detected only once. The ten biggest clones cover less than 6% of the sample. Sequencing used PBMCs, obtained after 24 months of ibrutinib treatment. These receptors all come from a human donor with chronic lymphocytic leukemia.

The V gene is TRBV6-5, the J gene TRBJ1-2, with TRBD1 as a possible D gene (5 bases). With 6 bases removed from V and 1 base from J, the gap between germline ends came to 9 bases. CDR1 is MNHEY, CDR2 SVGAGI, per germline. The CDR3 is 13 amino acids. This CDR3 is CASSQTDNYGYTF. The CDR3 region has the DNA TGTGCCAGCAGCCAGACAGATAACTATGGCTACACCTTC.

The chain employs TRBV6-5 and TRBJ2-7; D not certain. This CDR3 comprises 16 residues. In germline, CDR1 is MNHEY, CDR2 SVGAGI. Between the trimmed V and J ends, which lost 2 bases and 2 bases, there was a span of 16 bases. This CDR3 is CASSYDQRGSPYEQYF. DNA of the CDR3: TGTGCCAGCAGTTACGACCAAAGAGGATCGCCCTACGAGCAGTACTTC.

This clone was recorded a few times. V gene TRBV7-8 combines with J gene TRBJ1-5; D is unresolved. Trimming shortened V by 1 base and J by 0 bases, and 7 bases separated the two germline ends. This CDR3 spans 15 amino acids. Per germline, CDR1 SGHVS and CDR2 FQNEAQ. CDR3 amino acids: CASSLEGYSNQPQHF. CDR3 in DNA: TGTGCCAGCAGCTTAGAGGGTTATAGCAATCAGCCCCAGCATTTT.

The chain carries TRBV6-6 and TRBJ1-1, with D perhaps TRBD1 (6 bases). Looked up from germline, CDR1 is MNHNY and CDR2 is SVGAGI (reference sequence). The CDR3 is 15 residues long. V was pared by 6 bases and J by 6 bases, with 20 bases between. The CDR3 DNA follows: TGTGCCAGCAGCACCTCCCAGGGGAAGAGGGCTGAAGCTTTCTTT. As protein: CASSTSQGKRAEAFF.

Points on this clone: Other DNA sequences from this sample encode an identical CDR3 as well. The CDR3 reads CASSLVAGTYNEQFF. The DNA of the CDR3 is TGCGCCAGCAGCTTGGTAGCGGGAACCTACAATGAGCAGTTCTTC. The chain recombines TRBV5-1 with TRBJ2-1, with TRBD2 matching over 8 bases. The CDR3 runs to 15 residues. Trimming cost V 0 bases and J 2 bases; bases outside gene matches: 1. The germline V gene encodes CDR1 SGHRS and CDR2 YFSETQ.

The DNA for the CDR3 is TGTGCCAGCACCCGCGAGGACAGTATGAACACTGAAGCTTTCTTT. Protein product: CASTREDSMNTEAFF. V usage is TRBV2 and J usage is TRBJ1-1, with D maybe TRBD1 (6 bases). The V gene's germline CDR1 is SNHLY and CDR2 FYNNEI. The CDR3 is 15 amino acids. Trimming shortened V by 7 bases and J by 0 bases, and 15 bases separated the two germline ends.

This clone is labeled as medium-sized. The chain carries TRBV14 and TRBJ2-7, with TRBD2 matching over 8 bases. The CDR3 contains 15 residues. CDR1 and CDR2 (germline): SGHDN, FVKESK. Losses at the gene ends were 5 bases for V and 3 bases for J; bases not matched to a gene: 9. The CDR3 bases are TGTGCCAGCAGCGTCACTAGCGGCTATTTCTACGAGCAGTACTTC. This gives the protein CASSVTSGYFYEQYF.

This clone was counted ten times or more. The chain uses TRBV14 and TRBJ2-7; weak D call: TRBD1 (6 bases). The CDR3 contains 13 residues. V dropped 5 bases and J dropped 6 bases, with 14 bases sitting between them. The germline V gene has CDR1 SGHDN and CDR2 FVKESK. CDR3 nucleotides: TGTGCCAGCAGCAGACAGGTGTTGAGCGAGCAGTACTTC. Translating it yields CASSRQVLSEQYF.

The chain has TRBV30 and TRBJ2-1; D is ambiguous. The CDR3 runs to 12 residues. The germline V and J ends were trimmed by 0 bases and 7 bases, with 7 bases remaining between them. Germline V lookup: CDR1 GTSNPN, CDR2 SVGIG (reference sequence). The CDR3 nucleotides read TGTGCCTGGAGTGTACCCCGGAATGAGCAGTTCTTC. The encoded protein is CAWSVPRNEQFF. The whole variable domain, filled in from reference TRBV30 and TRBJ2-1, reads SQTIHQWPATLVQPVGSPLSLECTVEGTSNPNLYWYRQAAGRGLQLLFYSVGIGQISSEVPQNLSASRPQDRQFILSSKKLLLSDSGFYLCAWSVPRNEQFFGPGTRLTVL.

The chain has TRBV5-1 and TRBJ2-7; maybe TRBD1 (6 bases). CDR3 length equals 14 residues. Germline V CDR1 and CDR2: SGHRS, YFSETQ. The V end was cut by 4 bases, the J end by 0 bases, with 11 bases between. The CDR3 DNA reads TGCGCCAGCAGCCCGGGGACAATCTCCTACGAGCAGTACTTC. It encodes CASSPGTISYEQYF.

The chain employs TRBV7-9 and TRBJ1-2, with 7 bases that match TRBD1. Germline V gene lookup returns CDR1 SEHNR and CDR2 FQNEAQ (reference sequence). V trimming: 5 bases; J trimming: 3 bases; junction bases outside the gene matches: 6. The CDR3 covers 14 residues. The CDR3 protein is CASSPKGADYGYTF. The CDR3 nucleotides are TGTGCCAGCAGCCCTAAGGGGGCGGACTATGGCTACACCTTC.

The J gene is TRBJ1-2, the V gene TRBV5-6; the D is unclear. This CDR3 has 13 amino acids. Germline V gene sequence: CDR1 SGHDT, CDR2 YYEEEE. The V end lost 0 bases, the J end lost 9 bases, and 12 bases lay between the germline ends. The CDR3 sequence is CASSLGGARSYTF. The CDR3 DNA is TGTGCCAGCAGCTTGGGGGGAGCTCGGAGCTACACCTTC.

The CDR3 is CASSFYDEQFF. Here the CDR3 DNA reads TGTGCCAGCAGTTTTTACGATGAGCAGTTCTTC. The rearrangement links TRBV27 to TRBJ2-1; D remains unclear. Trimming pared 3 bases from V and 8 bases from J, leaving 5 bases between. The V gene's germline CDR1 is MNHEY and CDR2 SMNVEV (reference sequence). The CDR3 runs to 11 residues.

The V call is TRBV7-2, the J call TRBJ1-1, with D tentatively TRBD1 (5 bases). Between the trimmed V and J ends, which lost 4 bases and 0 bases, there was a span of 12 bases. This CDR3 is built from 15 residues. Germline CDR1 is SGHTA and CDR2 is FQGNSA. CDR3 amino acids: CASSSRGLMNTEAFF. The CDR3 DNA follows: TGTGCCAGCAGCTCCCGGGGGTTAATGAACACTGAAGCTTTCTTT.

The chain combines TRBV5-1 with TRBJ1-2, with 9 bases that match TRBD1. The germline V gene has CDR1 SGHRS and CDR2 YFSETQ. The CDR3 runs to 13 residues. V dropped 5 bases and J dropped 6; count of bases not matched to a gene: 5. CDR3 bases: TGCGCCAGCAGGCTGGGACAGGGAGATGGCTACACCTTC. Translated: CASRLGQGDGYTF.

The chain carries TRBV7-3 and TRBJ2-4; D may match TRBD1 or TRBD2 (5 bases each). Trimming removed 5 bases at V and 8 bases at J, with 13 bases between. This CDR3 spans 13 amino acids. Germline V gives CDR1 SGHTA, CDR2 FQGTGA. In DNA form, the CDR3 reads TGTGCCAGCAGCCCCCACGGGGCGGACATTCAGTACTTC. Residues: CASSPHGADIQYF.

The V gene is TRBV11-2, the J gene TRBJ2-3; D gene ambiguous. Trimming took off 1 base at V and 1 base at J, with 3 bases between the two ends. Germline V gene data show CDR1 as SGHAT and CDR2 as FQNNGV. The CDR3 loop spans 13 amino acids. The CDR3 loop is CASSLAGTDTQYF. The CDR3 nucleotides read TGTGCCAGCAGCTTAGCTGGCACAGATACGCAGTATTTT. Filled out from reference TRBV11-2 and TRBJ2-3, the complete variable domain reads EAGVAQSPRYKIIEKRQSVAFWCNPISGHATLYWYQQILGQGPKLLIQFQNNGVVDDSQLPKDRFSAERLKGVDSTLKIQPAKLEDSAVYLCASSLAGTDTQYFGPGTRLTVL.

Here the CDR3 DNA reads TGCGCCAGCAGCTCGACAGGGGTCGAAGCTTTCTTT. Translation gives CASSSTGVEAFF. This sequence joins TRBV5-1 and TRBJ1-1; 8 bases match TRBD1. The CDR3 covers 12 residues. V dropped 3 bases and J dropped 8; count of bases not matched to a gene: 3. Looked up from germline, CDR1 is SGHRS and CDR2 is YFSETQ.

The rearrangement uses TRBV10-2 and TRBJ2-7; 9 nucleotides align to TRBD2. V lost 6 bases, J lost 7 bases, and 7 bases stayed unmatched. CDR1 and CDR2 (germline): WSHSY, SAAADI. There are 13 residues in the CDR3. This CDR3 is CASREAGGREQYF. The DNA of the CDR3 is TGCGCCAGCAGGGAGGCGGGAGGGCGAGAGCAGTACTTC.

The chain uses TRBV4-3 and TRBJ2-7; 9 bases match TRBD1. This CDR3 has 16 residues. The J segment lost 0 bases and the V segment lost 1 base, leaving 4 bases of the junction unmatched. In germline, CDR1 is LGHNA, CDR2 YSLEER. CDR3 in amino acids: CASSQGRQGGSYEQYF. The CDR3 DNA sequence: TGCGCCAGCAGCCAAGGACGACAGGGGGGCTCCTACGAGCAGTACTTC.

A single count supports this clone. The chain combines TRBV6-1 with TRBJ1-1; D is perhaps TRBD1 (5 bases). The V gene lost 5 bases and the J gene lost 11 bases, with 12 bases spanning the gap. This CDR3 spans 11 amino acids. Germline-derived CDR1 and CDR2 are MNHNS and SASEGT. The chain's CDR3 is CASSRGALAFF. The CDR3 region has the DNA TGTGCCAGCAGTCGAGGGGCGCTGGCTTTCTTT.

This clone was observed once. The same CDR3 can be traced to other DNA sequences in this sample. The gene calls are TRBV6-6 and TRBJ2-7; TRBD1 matches 7 bases. This CDR3 has 13 amino acids. Germline values: CDR1 MNHNY, CDR2 SVGAGI (reference sequence). V lost 4 bases, J lost 5 bases, and 5 bases stayed unmatched. This chain's CDR3 is CASSLQGFHEQYF. The DNA of the CDR3 is TGTGCCAGCAGTTTACAGGGGTTCCACGAGCAGTACTTC.